The present T cell receptor beta chain was sequenced within a study of T cell responses to AZD1222 COVID-19 vaccine. Study-wide results and limits: Dominant at 160-218 and 743-854, vaccine-associated CD4 TCRs also spanned spike. A reported finding is that nearly half of spike-specific TCRs target unmutated variant regions.

Germline CDR1 reads MGHDK; CDR2 reads SYGVNS. Trimming took off 2 bases at V and 8 bases at J, with 12 bases between the two ends. There are 14 residues in the CDR3. This clone showed up just once. As yet, its antigen is unknown. The protocol was immunoSEQ multiplex PCR, while the TCRdb copy is restricted to in-frame clones and leaves out a portion. The sample has some 150,000 clones, roughly 89% seen once. The specimen comprised peripheral blood, sampled on day 0 of AZD1222 vaccination. This clonotype was sampled from an adult in good health. V gene TRBV25-1 combines with J gene TRBJ1-4; D possibly corresponds to TRBD1 (6 bases). The DNA of the CDR3 is TGTGCCAGCAGTGAAGGGGGGGCTGGGGAAAAACTGTTTTTT. The encoded protein is CASSEGGAGEKLFF.